The present T cell receptor beta chain was sequenced within a study of beta chain features in type 1 diabetes. Study in general: Age and gender were similar between patients and healthy donors, as were cell yields. Study conclusions and caveats: Shorter templates might be favored by PCR, and equally so in patients and in controls.

A few counts support this clone. Its antigen is undetermined. The V end was cut by 1 base, the J end by 2 bases, with 5 bases between. Per the germline V gene, CDR1 is GTSNPN and CDR2 is SVGIG (reference sequence). The CDR3 contains 12 residues. Expressed TCRB transcripts were sequenced because the isolated RNA had all been reverse transcribed beforehand. Sequencing was performed with immunoSEQ multiplex PCR; in TCRdb, only in-frame clones are kept and a portion is missing. The top ten clones hold roughly 0.014% of a sample with 250,000 to 350,000 clones, 9.5% to 11% of them seen once. The sequence was obtained from a woman aged 25 to 39 in good health. The sample comprised naive CD4+ T cells from blood. V usage is TRBV30 and J usage is TRBJ2-5; D not resolved. Written as DNA, the CDR3 is TGTGCCTGGAGTGCCTTTCAAGAGACCCAGTACTTC. Protein product: CAWSAFQETQYF.